A selection of T cell receptor beta chains follows, all from one sample in a study of identical twins. TCRdb reprocessed the 5' RACE reads via MiXCR and lists one record per CDR3 protein. The profile shows 650,000 to 800,000 distinct CDR3 sequences, over 8.5% of them singletons. These data were also reused for a study on yellow fever vaccine responses in identical twins.

The specimen sequenced was PBMCs. These receptors were taken from a woman aged 18-29 years in good health. CDR3s include the opening cysteine and the closing phenylalanine or tryptophan. Each record gives: clone size, V gene, D gene, J gene, CDR3 DNA, CDR3 protein. A D gene is named only where the DNA matches it firmly. The listing skips clone size in some rows; elsewhere it reads once, few, many or a size class.

.	TRBV4-3	.	TRBJ2-1	TGCGCCAGCAGCCATTCCGGGACGACGAATGAGCAGTTCTTC	CASSHSGTTNEQFF
few	TRBV3-1	TRBD1	TRBJ2-7	TGTGCCAGCAGCCACCCGGGACAGGGGGCCTACGAGCAGTACTTC	CASSHPGQGAYEQYF
.	TRBV7-9	.	TRBJ2-1	TGTGCCAGCAGCTTAGAATCGGGTCCCAACTCCTACAATGAGCAGTTCTTC	CASSLESGPNSYNEQFF
.	TRBV20-1	.	TRBJ2-1	TGCAGTGGGGGCCCTGCTCCAGGCTACAACAATGAGCAGTTCTTC	CSGGPAPGYNNEQFF
many	TRBV18	TRBD1	TRBJ2-2	TGTGCCAGCTCACCGACAGGGACAGGGAACACCGGGGAGCTGTTTTTT	CASSPTGTGNTGELFF
.	TRBV4-3	.	TRBJ2-2	TGCGCCAGCAGCCAAGATCGAGGATACGACACCGGGGAGCTGTTTTTT	CASSQDRGYDTGELFF
few	TRBV6-1	TRBD2	TRBJ2-2	TGTGCCAGCAGTAATACCGGGACTAGCGGGGGGCTGAACACCGGGGAGCTGTTTTTT	CASSNTGTSGGLNTGELFF
many	TRBV5-1	.	TRBJ2-5	TGCGCCAGCAGCTTGAGAGGCAGCCAAGAGACCCAGTACTTC	CASSLRGSQETQYF
many	TRBV14	TRBD2	TRBJ2-7	TGTGCCAGCAGCCAAGGGAGCGGGATGAACTCCTACGAGCAGTACTTC	CASSQGSGMNSYEQYF
few	TRBV2	.	TRBJ2-2	TGTGCCAGCAGTGAACGACAGCTGAACACCGGGGAGCTGTTTTTT	CASSERQLNTGELFF
many	TRBV7-2	.	TRBJ2-3	TGTGCCAGCAGCTTGGGGAAGAATACGCAGTATTTT	CASSLGKNTQYF
.	TRBV29-1	.	TRBJ2-2	TGCAGCGTTGAAATTTGGATCACCGGGGAGCTGTTTTTT	CSVEIWITGELFF
many	TRBV25-1	TRBD2	TRBJ2-3	TGTGCCAGCAGTGACCGTATAGCGGGAGCAGATACGCAGTATTTT	CASSDRIAGADTQYF
few	TRBV7-2	.	TRBJ1-3	TGTGCCAGCAGCTTAGTGGCGATTGTCTCTGGAAACACCATATATTTT	CASSLVAIVSGNTIYF
few	TRBV6-5	.	TRBJ2-7	TGTGCCAGCAGTTACCAGGCAGCGTCTCAGTACGAGCAGTACTTC	CASSYQAASQYEQYF
.	TRBV27	.	TRBJ2-3	TGTGCCAGCAGTTCCAGACAGGTTAGCACAGATACGCAGTATTTT	CASSSRQVSTDTQYF
few	TRBV11-2	TRBD1	TRBJ2-3	TGTGCCAGCAGCCCGACAGACAGGGGCGCGCAGTATTTT	CASSPTDRGAQYF
.	TRBV3-1	TRBD1	TRBJ1-2	TGTGCCAGCAGCCAAGTGACAGGGGGCTCCTCTGGCTACACCTTC	CASSQVTGGSSGYTF
.	TRBV11-3	TRBD2	TRBJ2-3	TGTGCCAGCAGCTATGGGACTAGCGGGAGGGACACAGATACGCAGTATTTT	CASSYGTSGRDTDTQYF
.	TRBV6-1	TRBD2	TRBJ2-1	TGTGCCAGCAGACCCCGATCTAGCGGGGGCGAGCAGTTCTTC	CASRPRSSGGEQFF
.	TRBV28	.	TRBJ2-3	TGTGCCAGCAGTTTCAGGGCTTGGGGCACAGATACGCAGTATTTT	CASSFRAWGTDTQYF
.	TRBV7-9	TRBD1	TRBJ2-5	TGTGCCAGCAGCCCCCGACAGGGGACAGGGGACTTC	CASSPRQGTGDF
.	TRBV28	TRBD1	TRBJ1-5	TGTGCCAGCAGTCTCAGACAGGGGATAAGCAATCAGCCCCAGCATTTT	CASSLRQGISNQPQHF
.	TRBV5-6	TRBD1	TRBJ1-1	TGTGCCAGCATCCTACAGGGGGCGAACGAGAACACTGAAGCTTTCTTT	CASILQGANENTEAFF
few	TRBV4-1	.	TRBJ2-7	TGCGCCAGCAGCCAAGTTCAGGCAGGGAGCTACTACGAGCAGTACTTC	CASSQVQAGSYYEQYF
.	TRBV28	.	TRBJ2-5	TGTGCCAGCCGTAGGCGCCAAGAGACCCAGTACTTC	CASRRRQETQYF
.	TRBV4-2	TRBD1	TRBJ2-3	TGTGCCAGCAGCGACGGAGGACAGGGCGGGGCAGATACGCAGTATTTT	CASSDGGQGGADTQYF
few	TRBV5-1	TRBD2	TRBJ2-7	TGCGCCAGCAGCTTGGCATTTAATAAGGGTCTAGCGGACCGCTCCTACGAGCAGTACTTC	CASSLAFNKGLADRSYEQYF
.	TRBV6-1	.	TRBJ1-1	TGTGCCAGCAGTGAAGTAGGCCATGGACGGAGGGTAACTGAAGCTTTCTTT	CASSEVGHGRRVTEAFF
.	TRBV5-6	.	TRBJ2-7	TGTGCCAGCAGCGGGCCGGGTTTCTCCTACGAGCAGTACTTC	CASSGPGFSYEQYF
.	TRBV3-1	.	TRBJ1-4	TGTGCCAGCAGCTCCCGGCGGGGGGAGAAGTTTTTT	CASSSRRGEKFF
few	TRBV7-9	.	TRBJ2-5	TGTGCCAGCAGCCTTGGCGGAATAGAGACCCAGTACTTC	CASSLGGIETQYF
few	TRBV7-6	.	TRBJ2-7	TGTGCCAGCAGCTTAGGAATGGTTGGACGGCACGGGGAGCAGTACTTC	CASSLGMVGRHGEQYF
.	TRBV27	.	TRBJ2-5	TGTGCCAGCAGTTTAGGGGGTAGCGTCGACTGGGAGACCCAGTACTTC	CASSLGGSVDWETQYF
few	TRBV12-3/TRBV12-4	.	TRBJ2-7	TGTGCCAGCAGTTCTCTCGACGTGTACGAGCAGTACTTC	CASSSLDVYEQYF
many	TRBV3-1	.	TRBJ2-1	TGTGCCAGCAGCCAAAAGGGCAATGAGCAGTTCTTC	CASSQKGNEQFF
.	TRBV3-1	.	TRBJ2-7	TGTGCCTGCTGCCAACAAATGGTGAGCTCCTACGAGCAGTACTTC	CACCQQMVSSYEQYF
few	TRBV19	.	TRBJ1-2	TGTGCCAGTAGTACCCTCGGTGGCTACACCTTC	CASSTLGGYTF
few	TRBV28	.	TRBJ2-5	TGTGCCAGCGGCACCGGACAGTTAGAGACCCAGTACTTC	CASGTGQLETQYF
.	TRBV7-9	.	TRBJ1-3	TGTGCCAGCAGGATAGGGTCTGGAAACACCATATATTTT	CASRIGSGNTIYF
few	TRBV7-4	.	TRBJ2-7	TGTGCCAGCAGCTCCCGACTGACCTACTTC	CASSSRLTYF
many	TRBV9	.	TRBJ2-3	TGTGCCAGCAGCGTAGGAGTAGGGCAGCGCACAGATACGCAGTATTTT	CASSVGVGQRTDTQYF
.	TRBV5-6	TRBD1	TRBJ2-4	TGTGCCAGCAGCCGGACAGGCGTCAAAAACATTCAGTACTTC	CASSRTGVKNIQYF
few	TRBV7-9	.	TRBJ2-5	TGTGCCAGCAGCTTAATTCGGGATCCTCGAGAGACCCAGTACTTC	CASSLIRDPRETQYF
few	TRBV5-5	.	TRBJ1-5	TGTGCCAGCAGCCCCGCGGCCGACGGACTTCAGCCCCAGCATTTT	CASSPAADGLQPQHF
.	TRBV5-1	.	TRBJ1-1	TGCGCCAGCAGCTTGGTCCCAGGGCTCTACACTGAAGCTTTCTTT	CASSLVPGLYTEAFF
few	TRBV7-8	.	TRBJ2-5	TGTGCCAGCAGCAGAGAGGGGGGGCAAGAGACCCAGTACTTC	CASSREGGQETQYF